This T cell receptor (beta chain) was identified during a study of blood T cells in healthy people across ages (dated by TCRdb to 2013 to 2016). In the study overall: In model experiments, template switching captured roughly one uniquely barcoded TCR beta cDNA molecule for every two T cells. To track age-related changes in TCR beta repertoire diversity, the study relied on deep sequencing normalized with unique cDNA molecular identifiers. Four age groups were formed from the donors: young (average approximately 17 years), middle-aged (less than 40), aged (62) and long-lived (around 80). To avoid experimental bias, donors of different ages were spread randomly across the sequencing lanes. The study analyzed two additional independent replicas of 1 million unique cDNA reads from the same blood draw for two donors, one aged 18 to 30 and one aged 80 or older. On the study overall, not on this receptor specifically: Observed TCR beta diversity per million T cells fell roughly linearly with age, and a significant reduction was already apparent by age around 40. Bulk unsorted PBMC profiling prevented conclusive comparison of naive and antigen-experienced compartments. Total diversity estimates from one million sequenced T cells were considered lower bounds and underestimates. Because donor CMV infection status was unknown, age-related changes in expanded clonotypes were potentially confounded. The long-lived group showed more naive CD4+ T cells, fewer expanded clones and increased TCR diversity than the aged group, suggesting age selection. A strong correlation was found between observed TCR beta diversity and the percentage of naive T cells measured by flow cytometry.

This clonotype appeared a few times. Its antigen is not yet known. Nothing much larger sits one base from this clone, and base qualities are not available. In the germline V gene (reference sequence), CDR1 corresponds to MNHEY and CDR2 to SMNVEV. The cysteine opens and the phenylalanine closes a CDR3 of 14 amino acids. The DNA shown is the 42-base CDR3, in frame from base 1. Trimming removed 7 bases from V and 5 bases from J; the gene matches leave 9 bases unexplained. The library relied on 5' RACE. Sequencing took place on an Illumina HiSeq 2500. The second PCR ran for roughly 7 to 11 cycles and used a J-beta primer mix along with a sample-barcoded 5' primer. Each TCR beta cDNA molecule received a unique molecular identifier from a template-switch 5' adaptor carrying 12 random nucleotides. Each sample yielded at least 3 million CDR3-containing paired-end reads. First-strand cDNA synthesis was performed from all RNA using the Mint cDNA synthesis kit, with priming by a TRBC-specific oligonucleotide. All cDNA was treated with uracil-DNA glycosylase and then went through a first 18-cycle PCR with the universal primers M1SS and BC2_uni_R. Per the original workflow: For normalization, 1 million high-quality reads were randomly selected from each sample, with every read carrying a distinct molecular identifier. Reads sharing molecular identifiers were discarded rather than binned into consensus sequences. MiTCR, run with a Q25 quality threshold and the strictest error-elimination algorithm, handled CDR3 identification, clonotype clustering and error correction. A nonparametric unseen species model with Euler transformation was used to estimate lower-bound total TCR beta diversity. The raw public data were reprocessed by TCRdb itself: fastp quality trimming at Q25, MiXCR clonotype calling, in-frame beta chains only. Each record represents a unique CDR3 protein, reported with the most common genes and DNA among its rows. V and J calls and clone size were set by TCRdb, not the authors. The sample table contains about 780,000 distinct CDR3 sequences; only one count was recorded for 46% of them. The ten largest clones capture 15% to 20% of the sample.

Systemically healthy Caucasian individuals from Russia, about 38 in total and aged about 6 to 95 years, were included as donors. Each donor gave ten milliliters of peripheral blood, collected into EDTA-treated Vacutainer tubes. Ficoll-Paque density-gradient centrifugation was used to isolate PBMCs, with at least 6.5 million per sample. Trizol reagent was used to extract total RNA from the PBMCs, yielding at least 5.5 micrograms per sample. For every donor, flow cytometry on a PBMC aliquot measured the percentage of naive CD45RAhigh/CD27high T cells. The chain is assembled from TRBV27 and TRBJ2-5, with TRBD2 identical over 8 junction bases. Source material: blood. This receptor was obtained from a man older than 75 in good health. The nucleotide sequence reads TGTGCCAGCAAACCTAACCGGGGGGGTGAGACCCAGTACTTC. Translated, this is CASKPNRGGETQYF.